The 5 T cell receptor beta chains below were found in one sample sequenced in a study of T cell changes during pregnancy in multiple sclerosis. Sequenced by immunoSEQ multiplex PCR; TCRdb stores in-frame clones only, minus some. The table includes approximately 72,000 clones, roughly nine tenths detected once. Sequenced here: peripheral blood, sampled in the first trimester of pregnancy. The origin of the receptors is a female donor in good health, enrolled as a control in a pregnancy study.

This chain joins TRBV2 and TRBJ2-1, with 14 positions matching TRBD2. This CDR3 has 14 residues. J gave up 12 bases and V 6 bases, and 7 bases lay outside the gene matches. Germline lookup yields CDR1 SNHLY and CDR2 FYNNEI. The CDR3 sequence is CASRPGLAGVGQFF. In nucleotides, the CDR3 is TGTGCCAGCAGGCCGGGACTAGCGGGAGTAGGGCAGTTCTTC. Together with reference TRBV2 and TRBJ2-1, the CDR3 gives the full variable domain: EPEVTQTPSHQVTQMGQEVILRCVPISNHLYFYWYRQILGQKVEFLVSFYNNEISEKSEIFDDQFSVERPDGSNFTLKIRSTKLEDSAMYFCASRPGLAGVGQFFGPGTRLTVL.

The sample holds one count of this clone. CDR3 protein: CASSSPGVISTDTQYF. For the CDR3, the DNA is TGTGCCAGCAGTTCCCCTGGAGTGATTAGCACAGATACGCAGTATTTT. This sequence joins TRBV28 and TRBJ2-3; D is undetermined. The ends were cut back, 4 bases at V and 0 bases at J, with 14 bases in the middle. The CDR3 has 16 residues. CDR1 MDHEN and CDR2 SYDVKM come from the germline V gene.

V is TRBV6-5 and J is TRBJ2-7, with TRBD2 matching over 13 bases. The CDR3 length is 16 residues. V was clipped by 0 bases and J by 5 bases; unmatched bases: 4. Germline V CDR1 and CDR2: MNHEY, SVGAGI. For the CDR3, the DNA is TGTGCCAGCAGTTACTCCGGCGGGACTAGCGGGGACGAGCAGTACTTC. Amino acids: CASSYSGGTSGDEQYF.

The chain uses TRBV27 and TRBJ1-1; no clear D gene. Germline V gene data show CDR1 as MNHEY and CDR2 as SMNVEV (reference sequence). V dropped 7 bases and J dropped 0 bases, with 12 bases sitting between them. This CDR3 spans 14 amino acids. For the CDR3, the DNA is TGTGCCAGCACTACCAACCGGTTGAACACTGAAGCTTTCTTT. As protein: CASTTNRLNTEAFF.

The rearrangement joins TRBV5-4 to TRBJ1-2, with 11 bases matching TRBD1. Germline trimming cut 4 bases from V and 6 bases from J; bases unmatched to any gene: 5. Germline-derived CDR1 and CDR2 are SGHNT and YYREEE (reference sequence). This CDR3 comprises 14 residues. The CDR3 sequence: CASSGGQGGHGYTF. DNA of the CDR3: TGTGCCAGCAGCGGGGGACAGGGGGGGCATGGCTACACCTTC.